Only a few counts were recorded for the clone carrying this T cell receptor beta chain. Antigen unknown. These data come from a study of response to subunit inactivated influenza vaccine. Overall study findings and caveats: Authors proposed each seasonal influenza vaccination draws in few new T cells.

Between the trimmed V and J ends, which lost 6 bases and 0 bases, there was a span of 12 bases. The CDR3 sequence is 15 residues long. Germline-derived CDR1 and CDR2 are MNHNS and SASEGT. TCRdb called the RT-PCR reads again in MiXCR, with one record for every CDR3 protein. The sample includes 500,000 to 550,000 distinct CDR3 sequences, around 7.7% of them seen just once. Sample: PBMCs from blood, taken around 2 years after vaccination. The chain employs TRBV6-1 and TRBJ2-4; D is undetermined. The clonotype was recovered from a man aged 45-69 years who received an inactivated influenza vaccine. Here the CDR3 reads CASRLQPRAKNIQYF. CDR3 nucleotide sequence: TGTGCCAGCAGGCTACAGCCGAGAGCCAAAAACATTCAGTACTTC.